The 3 T cell receptor beta chains reported below all come from one sample, sequenced in a study of T cell responses to AZD1222 COVID-19 vaccine. Profiling relied on immunoSEQ multiplex PCR, and the TCRdb table lists in-frame clones only, not all of them. The table lists 200,000 or so clones, roughly 93% of them singletons, with roughly 0.99% in the top ten. This specimen consisted of peripheral blood, obtained on day 0 of AZD1222 vaccination. These receptors all come from an adult in good health.

The J gene is TRBJ2-1, the V gene TRBV7-2; 9 nucleotides line up with TRBD1. Germline CDR1 and CDR2: SGHTA and FQGNSA. This CDR3 has 17 amino acids. The V and J ends lost 3 bases and 0 bases, in that order; junction bases with no gene match: 6. In nucleotides, the CDR3 is TGTGCCAGCAGCTTGGGACAGGGCTCGAGCTCCTACAATGAGCAGTTCTTC. The encoded protein is CASSLGQGSSSYNEQFF.

This clone was seen just once. The V gene is TRBV6-2 or TRBV6-3, the J gene TRBJ2-1; TRBD2 aligns across 9 bases. The germline V gene encodes CDR1 MNHEY and CDR2 SVGEGT. This CDR3 is built from 15 residues. V trimming: 2 bases; J trimming: 9 bases; junction bases outside the gene matches: 8. CDR3 protein: CASSYAAGGSGEQFF. In DNA, the CDR3 is TGTGCCAGCAGTTACGCAGCGGGGGGATCTGGTGAGCAGTTCTTC.

The chain links TRBV11-2 to TRBJ2-3; the match to TRBD1 covers 8 bases. This CDR3 contains 15 residues. V shed 6 bases and J 1 base; nucleotides not matched to a gene: 6. CDR1 SGHAT and CDR2 FQNNGV come from the germline V gene. This chain's CDR3 is CASRYPGQGTDTQYF. The CDR3 region has the DNA TGTGCCAGCAGGTACCCGGGACAGGGCACAGATACGCAGTATTTT.